A selection of T cell receptor beta chains follows, all from one sample in a study of post-analysis software for immune sequencing data. TCRdb itself ran the PCR reads through MiXCR, one entry per CDR3 protein. The sample has 150,000 to 200,000 distinct CDR3 sequences, under 40% seen once. Sequenced material: blood, taken after autologous hematopoietic stem cell transplantation. The receptor set was obtained from a girl aged 10-17 years with multiple sclerosis. Both conserved end residues are part of each CDR3. D genes are given only for firm matches. Size tells how often a clone was seen (once, few, many) or the class of an expanded clone, and some rows leave it out.

d_call j_call clone_size v_call cdr3_aa cdr3_nt
. TRBJ2-3 . TRBV4-3 CASSQDATWDTQYF TGCGCCAGCAGCCAAGATGCGACATGGGATACGCAGTATTTT
TRBD2 TRBJ2-1 . TRBV29-1 CSARAGGNSETQFF TGCAGCGCCAGAGCGGGGGGGAACTCAGAGACCCAGTTCTTC
TRBD2 TRBJ2-3 few TRBV2 CASTSLASGRSSRDTQYF TGTGCCAGCACCTCGCTCGCTAGCGGGAGGTCGTCACGAGATACGCAGTATTTT
. TRBJ2-1 once TRBV14 CASSQVRNEQFF TGTGCCAGCAGCCAAGTAAGGAATGAGCAGTTCTTC
. TRBJ2-5 . TRBV29-1 CSVEEPSRQETQYF TGCAGCGTTGAAGAACCCTCTAGACAAGAGACCCAGTACTTC
TRBD2 TRBJ2-1 few TRBV4-1 CASSQDPVYLTSGNNEQFF TGCGCCAGCAGCCAAGATCCGGTTTATTTAACTAGCGGTAACAATGAGCAGTTCTTC
TRBD2 TRBJ2-1 . TRBV9 CASSETSGRFHEQFF TGTGCCAGCAGCGAGACTAGCGGGAGATTCCATGAGCAGTTCTTC
TRBD1 TRBJ2-7 . TRBV6-1 CASTRTGGPYEQYF TGTGCCAGCACCAGGACAGGGGGACCCTACGAGCAGTACTTC
. TRBJ2-7 many TRBV12-3/TRBV12-4 CASSLAQGSYEQYF TGTGCCAGCAGTTTAGCCCAGGGATCCTACGAGCAGTACTTC
TRBD1 TRBJ1-2 . TRBV7-2 CASSSDRGDYGYTF TGTGCCAGCAGCTCAGACAGGGGCGACTATGGCTACACCTTC
TRBD2 TRBJ2-1 . TRBV27 CASRLWAGGPYQFF TGTGCCAGCAGGTTATGGGCGGGGGGGCCCTACCAGTTCTTC
TRBD1 TRBJ2-1 once TRBV14 CASSPPGQGFDEQFF TGTGCCAGCAGCCCTCCGGGACAGGGCTTCGATGAGCAGTTCTTC
. TRBJ2-7 . TRBV6-6 CASSYGGESYEQYF TGTGCCAGCAGTTACGGGGGTGAGTCCTACGAGCAGTACTTC
. TRBJ2-7 . TRBV4-2 CASSQGSLTGKEAQYF TGTGCCAGCAGCCAAGGGTCCCTAACAGGGAAAGAGGCCCAGTACTTC
. TRBJ2-7 many TRBV27 CASSLSKGGYEQYF TGTGCCAGCAGTTTGAGCAAGGGGGGCTACGAGCAGTACTTC
. TRBJ2-3 . TRBV21-1 CAPYVLQGHYSGDTQYF TGTGCCCCCTATGTCCTACAGGGACATTACAGTGGAGATACGCAGTATTTT
. TRBJ2-1 . TRBV20-1 CSARGQWGRWNEQFF TGCAGTGCTAGAGGTCAATGGGGGAGGTGGAATGAGCAGTTCTTC
TRBD2 TRBJ2-1 . TRBV3-1 CASSLGGTSGGQQFF TGTGCCAGCAGTCTCGGCGGGACTAGCGGGGGTCAGCAGTTCTTC
TRBD2 TRBJ2-3 . TRBV10-2 CASSDLGLDRTDTQYF TGCGCCAGCAGCGACCTGGGACTAGACCGCACAGATACGCAGTATTTT
. TRBJ2-1 few TRBV6-2/TRBV6-3 CASSYSKSGGGNEQFF TGTGCCAGCAGTTACTCGAAAAGCGGAGGCGGCAATGAGCAGTTCTTC
TRBD2 TRBJ2-1 few TRBV6-5 CASSYGRGNEQFF TGTGCCAGCAGTTACGGGAGGGGAAATGAGCAGTTCTTC
. TRBJ2-5 few TRBV15 CATSRDIIGETQYF TGTGCCACCAGCAGAGATATTATAGGGGAGACCCAGTACTTC
TRBD2 TRBJ2-1 . TRBV20-1 CSASGLDHNEQFF TGCAGTGCTAGCGGACTAGACCACAATGAGCAGTTCTTC